Sequencing of this T cell receptor beta chain was carried out in a study of memory CD4+ T cells and cytomegalovirus serostatus. Study-level findings and limits: CD4+ memory repertoires contained about two fifths of the roughly 150 reported CMV TCRbeta sequences. Suggested: most of the CMV-linked TCR signature lies in CD4+ memory cells.

The CDR3 has 19 amino acids. Trimming removed 2 bases from V and 4 bases from J; junction bases left unmatched: 15. CDR1 and CDR2 from the germline V gene are SGHKS and YYEKEE (reference sequence). Single viable CD3+CD4+CD8-CD45RO+ cells were sorted as the memory CD4+ T cells. Serum IgG to CMV pp150, pp28, p38 and p52 defined serostatus. Note on this clone: What it binds is not known.

As processed by the authors: After removing out-of-frame reads, around 2.2 million distinct TCRbeta sequences remained. The protocol was immunoSEQ multiplex PCR, while the TCRdb copy is restricted to in-frame clones and leaves out a portion. V and J calls and clone size follow that table, whereas D and trimming were derived from the DNA. Here the sample spans 50,000 or so clones, around three quarters being singletons. V gene TRBV5-5 combines with J gene TRBJ2-2; 9 bases are shared with TRBD2. This TCR was sampled from an adult in good health and CMV-seronegative. The source material was memory CD4+ T cells from blood. This CDR3 reads CASSFSYGRGREPTGELFF. CDR3 coding DNA: TGTGCCAGCAGCTTTAGTTATGGGCGCGGGAGGGAACCCACCGGGGAGCTGTTTTTT.